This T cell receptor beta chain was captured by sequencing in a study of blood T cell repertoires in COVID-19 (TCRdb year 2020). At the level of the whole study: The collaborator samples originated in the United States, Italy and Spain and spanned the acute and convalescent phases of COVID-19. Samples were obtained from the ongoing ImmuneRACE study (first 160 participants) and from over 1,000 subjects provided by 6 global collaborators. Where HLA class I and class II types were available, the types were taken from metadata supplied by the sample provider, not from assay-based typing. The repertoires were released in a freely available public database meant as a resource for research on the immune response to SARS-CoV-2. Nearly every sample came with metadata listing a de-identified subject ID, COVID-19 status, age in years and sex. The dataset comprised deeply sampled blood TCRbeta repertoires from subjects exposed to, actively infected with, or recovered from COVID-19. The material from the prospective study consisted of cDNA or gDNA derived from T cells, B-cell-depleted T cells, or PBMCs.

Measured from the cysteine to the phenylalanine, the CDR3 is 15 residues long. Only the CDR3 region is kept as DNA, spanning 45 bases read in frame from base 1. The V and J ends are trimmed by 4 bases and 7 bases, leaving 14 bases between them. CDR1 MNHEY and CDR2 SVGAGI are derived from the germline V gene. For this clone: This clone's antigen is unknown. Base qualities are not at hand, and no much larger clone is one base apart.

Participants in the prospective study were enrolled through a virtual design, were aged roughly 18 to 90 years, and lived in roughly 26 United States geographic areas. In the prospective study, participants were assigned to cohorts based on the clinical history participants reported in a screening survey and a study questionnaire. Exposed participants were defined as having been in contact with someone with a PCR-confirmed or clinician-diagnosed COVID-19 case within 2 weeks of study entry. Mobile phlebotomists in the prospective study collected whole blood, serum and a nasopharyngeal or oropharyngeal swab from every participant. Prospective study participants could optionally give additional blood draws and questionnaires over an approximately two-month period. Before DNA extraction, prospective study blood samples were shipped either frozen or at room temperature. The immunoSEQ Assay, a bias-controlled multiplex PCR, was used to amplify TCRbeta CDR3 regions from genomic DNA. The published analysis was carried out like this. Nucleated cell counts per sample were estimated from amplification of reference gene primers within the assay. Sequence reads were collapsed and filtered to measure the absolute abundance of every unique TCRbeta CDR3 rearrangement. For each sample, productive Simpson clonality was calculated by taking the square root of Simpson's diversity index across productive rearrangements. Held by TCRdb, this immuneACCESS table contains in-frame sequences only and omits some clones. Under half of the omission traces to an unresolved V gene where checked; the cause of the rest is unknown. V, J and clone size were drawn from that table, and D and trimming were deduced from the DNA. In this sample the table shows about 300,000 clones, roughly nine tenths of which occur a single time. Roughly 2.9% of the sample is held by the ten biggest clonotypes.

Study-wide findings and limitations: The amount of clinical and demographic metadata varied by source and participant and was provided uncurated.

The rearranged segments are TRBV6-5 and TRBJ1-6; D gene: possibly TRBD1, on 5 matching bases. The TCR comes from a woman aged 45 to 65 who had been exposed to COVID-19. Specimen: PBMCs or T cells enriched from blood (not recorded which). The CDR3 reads CASSSPGTKNSPLHF. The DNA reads TGTGCCAGCAGTTCCCCCGGGACTAAGAATTCACCCCTCCACTTT.